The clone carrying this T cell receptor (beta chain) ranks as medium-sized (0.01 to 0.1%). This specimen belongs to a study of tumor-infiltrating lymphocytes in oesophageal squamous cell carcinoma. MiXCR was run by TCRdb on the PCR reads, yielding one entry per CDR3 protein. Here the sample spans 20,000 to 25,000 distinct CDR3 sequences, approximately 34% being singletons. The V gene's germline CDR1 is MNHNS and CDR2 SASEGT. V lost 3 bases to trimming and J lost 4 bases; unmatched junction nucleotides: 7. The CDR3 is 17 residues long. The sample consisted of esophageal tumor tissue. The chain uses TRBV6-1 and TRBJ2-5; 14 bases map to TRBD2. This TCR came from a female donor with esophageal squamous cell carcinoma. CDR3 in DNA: TGTGCCAGCAGTGACGGGACTAGCGGGAGAATAGGAGAGACCCAGTACTTC. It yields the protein CASSDGTSGRIGETQYF.